The 26 T cell receptor beta chains below come from one sample, sequenced in a study of T cell responses to AZD1222 COVID-19 vaccine. Using immunoSEQ multiplex PCR, the repertoire was profiled, and TCRdb retains in-frame clones only, with some absent. The sample contains roughly 180,000 clones, 80% to 95% of which appear only once. This specimen was peripheral blood, taken 28 days after the second AZD1222 dose. These receptors were obtained from an adult who received the AZD1222 COVID-19 vaccine.

The gene calls are TRBV4-2 and TRBJ2-7; D possibly corresponds to TRBD1 (6 bases). Germline V gene sequence: CDR1 LGHNA, CDR2 YNFKEQ. The CDR3 has 16 residues. The V end was cut by 1 base, the J end by 4 bases, with 17 bases between. CDR3 DNA sequence: TGTGCCAGCAGCCAAGTGGGACAAGGTGGACGGTACGAGCAGTACTTC. This gives the protein CASSQVGQGGRYEQYF.

V and J are TRBV4-1 and TRBJ2-5, with 12 bases that match TRBD2. The trim removed 4 bases at V and 2 bases at J, leaving 5 bases unmatched. Germline CDR1 and CDR2: MGHRA and YSYEKL. The CDR3 is 16 amino acids. In nucleotides, the CDR3 is TGCGCCAGCAGCCGCGCTAGCGGGAGGGCACAAGAGACCCAGTACTTC. Translating gives CASSRASGRAQETQYF.

This clone came up once. This chain joins TRBV18 and TRBJ1-4; no firm D call. The CDR3 totals 15 residues. Germline loops: CDR1 KGHSH, CDR2 LQKENI. The V and J ends lost 2 bases and 0 bases respectively, with 7 bases between them. The CDR3 nucleotides are TGTGCCAGCTCACCAGACGCAGCAACTAATGAAAAACTGTTTTTT. Its protein product is CASSPDAATNEKLFF.

The chain has TRBV9 and TRBJ2-6, with 10 bases matching TRBD1. V was clipped by 3 bases and J by 0 bases; unmatched bases: 6. This CDR3 has 18 amino acids. The germline V gene has CDR1 SGDLS and CDR2 YYNGEE. The CDR3 DNA sequence: TGTGCCAGCAGCGCCCTCCGGGACAGGGGCTCTGGGGCCAACGTCCTGACTTTC. Amino acids: CASSALRDRGSGANVLTF.

The chain employs TRBV5-4 and TRBJ2-5; 7 bases are shared with TRBD2. Germline values: CDR1 SGHNT, CDR2 YYREEE (reference sequence). The CDR3 consists of 12 residues. The J segment lost 3 bases and the V segment lost 6 bases, leaving 2 bases of the junction unmatched. CDR3 protein: CASKRGKETQYF. The CDR3 DNA reads as TGTGCCAGCAAGCGGGGTAAAGAGACCCAGTACTTC.

The chain recombines TRBV27 with TRBJ1-2; TRBD1 agrees at 7 bases. This CDR3 contains 16 residues. Germline CDR1 is MNHEY and CDR2 is SMNVEV (reference sequence). The ends lost 6 bases at V and 4 bases at J; junction bases unmatched: 14. CDR3 sequence: CASSLRGVGVSYGYTF. The CDR3, as DNA: TGTGCCAGCAGCCTCAGGGGGGTAGGAGTAAGCTATGGCTACACCTTC.

The J gene is TRBJ2-7, the V gene TRBV27; 9 nucleotides align to TRBD1. The length of the CDR3 is 15 residues. V lost 5 bases and J lost 5; bases outside the gene matches: 10. Per germline, CDR1 MNHEY and CDR2 SMNVEV (reference sequence). CDR3 residues: CASSNPQGARNEQYF. The CDR3 nucleotides read TGTGCCAGCAGTAACCCACAGGGGGCGAGGAACGAGCAGTACTTC.

The chain recombines TRBV11-2 with TRBJ2-7; the match to TRBD1 covers 10 bases. Unmatched junction bases numbered 5, after V lost 5 bases and J lost 1 base. The CDR3 runs to 15 residues. Germline lookup yields CDR1 SGHAT and CDR2 FQNNGV. This chain's CDR3 is CASSLRDRGSYEQYF. CDR3 bases: TGTGCCAGCAGCCTGCGGGACAGGGGTTCCTACGAGCAGTACTTC.

The rearrangement uses TRBV27 and TRBJ2-1, with 10 bases lining up with TRBD2. V dropped 5 bases and J dropped 6; count of bases not matched to a gene: 7. The CDR3 has 15 amino acids. CDR1 MNHEY and CDR2 SMNVEV come from the germline V gene (reference sequence). As DNA, the CDR3 is TGTGCCAGCAGTACAAGCGGGAGGGCACGCAATGAGCAGTTCTTC. It is translated as CASSTSGRARNEQFF.

This chain uses TRBV2 with TRBJ2-7, with D possibly TRBD2 on 6 matching bases. With 7 bases removed from V and 2 bases from J, the gap between germline ends came to 21 bases. Germline CDR1 reads SNHLY; CDR2 reads FYNNEI. CDR3 length equals 16 residues. The CDR3 region is CASIEEGRGRAYEQYF. The CDR3 region has the DNA TGTGCCAGCATAGAGGAGGGACGGGGACGGGCCTACGAGCAGTACTTC.

This clone has just one count. The chain is built from TRBV10-1 and TRBJ2-3; D could derive from TRBD1 or TRBD2 (6 bases each). Germline CDR1 and CDR2: WNHNN and SYGVQD (reference sequence). Trimming took off 3 bases at V and 2 bases at J, with 12 bases between the two ends. The CDR3 covers 15 residues. The CDR3 loop is CASSEGGFNTDTQYF. The CDR3 region has the DNA TGCGCCAGCAGTGAAGGGGGGTTTAACACAGATACGCAGTATTTT.

This chain links TRBV27 with TRBJ2-1; 8 bases map to TRBD2. The trim removed 6 bases at V and 5 bases at J, leaving 9 bases unmatched. This CDR3 spans 15 amino acids. CDR1 and CDR2 from the germline V gene are MNHEY and SMNVEV (reference sequence). The CDR3 nucleotides are TGTGCCAGCAGGGTAGCGGGATCAGGCCACAATGAGCAGTTCTTC. Translating gives CASRVAGSGHNEQFF.

The chain links TRBV5-1 to TRBJ2-5, with 12 nucleotides matching TRBD1. The trim removed 4 bases at V and 5 bases at J, leaving 6 bases unmatched. The CDR3 is 15 residues long. The V gene's germline CDR1 is SGHRS and CDR2 YFSETQ. The CDR3 loop is CASSPPGTGGETQYF. The CDR3 DNA sequence: TGCGCCAGCAGCCCGCCCGGGACAGGGGGCGAGACCCAGTACTTC.

The chain is built from TRBV27 and TRBJ1-2, with 10 bases lining up with TRBD1. CDR1 is MNHEY and CDR2 is SMNVEV in the germline V gene (reference sequence). Trimming took 2 bases from V and 6 from J; bases not matched to a gene: 9. This CDR3 contains 16 residues. Here the CDR3 DNA reads TGTGCCAGCAGTTTAACACCGGGACAGGGGAAGGATGGCTACACCTTC. Translated, it gives CASSLTPGQGKDGYTF.

The CDR3 sequence: CASTQARERYGYTF. The DNA of the CDR3 is TGTGCCAGCACTCAGGCGAGGGAACGCTATGGCTACACCTTC. V is TRBV7-2 and J is TRBJ1-2; D uncertain. The CDR3 runs to 14 residues. Trimming took 7 bases from V and 4 from J, leaving 16 bases between them. Germline lookup yields CDR1 SGHTA and CDR2 FQGNSA.

The chain recombines TRBV30 with TRBJ2-4; 7 bases are a match to TRBD1. The CDR3 runs 15 residues. Germline lookup yields CDR1 GTSNPN and CDR2 SVGIG (reference sequence). Trimming removed 3 bases from V and 3 bases from J; junction bases left unmatched: 8. The CDR3 DNA follows: TGTGCCTGGAGCTTAGGGGGCGGTGGCAAAAACATTCAGTACTTC. Translated, it gives CAWSLGGGGKNIQYF.

The rearrangement uses TRBV5-1 and TRBJ1-1; no clear D gene. The CDR3 is made up of 15 amino acids. Germline V gene data show CDR1 as SGHRS and CDR2 as YFSETQ. The germline V and J ends were trimmed by 4 bases and 0 bases, with 13 bases remaining between them. CDR3 nucleotides: TGCGCCAGCAGCCCGGGCGATGTGGTGAACACTGAAGCTTTCTTT. It encodes CASSPGDVVNTEAFF.

The rearrangement joins TRBV7-9 to TRBJ2-5, with 9 bases lining up with TRBD2. CDR3 length: 16 amino acids. Germline loops: CDR1 SEHNR, CDR2 FQNEAQ (reference sequence). With 2 bases clipped from V and 2 bases from J, the junction kept 6 bases outside the gene matches. The CDR3 loop reads CASSLMSSGTQETQYF. The CDR3 region has the DNA TGTGCCAGCAGCTTAATGTCTAGCGGGACACAAGAGACCCAGTACTTC.

V is TRBV2 and J is TRBJ1-2; D remains unclear. The germline gives CDR1 SNHLY, CDR2 FYNNEI. This CDR3 is 13 amino acids long. V was cut by 6 bases and J by 0 bases, with 8 bases left in between. The CDR3 DNA follows: TGTGCCAGCAGGGTAGATACTAACTATGGCTACACCTTC. Its translation: CASRVDTNYGYTF.

The chain has TRBV2 and TRBJ1-6; no clear D gene. Germline CDR1 and CDR2: SNHLY and FYNNEI. The CDR3 totals 12 residues. V dropped 7 bases and J dropped 14 bases, with 15 bases sitting between them. This CDR3 reads CASTSLVRSLHF. Written as DNA, the CDR3 is TGTGCCAGCACTTCTCTCGTTAGATCCCTCCACTTT.

The chain is built from TRBV11-2 and TRBJ1-4; TRBD1 might be the D (6 bases). Trimming cost V 3 bases and J 6 bases, with 8 bases left between them. Germline CDR1 SGHAT, CDR2 FQNNGV. The CDR3 covers 13 residues. The CDR3 is CASSFRGDEKLFF. The CDR3 DNA follows: TGTGCCAGCAGCTTCAGGGGTGATGAAAAACTGTTTTTT.

A note on this clone: Relative to the germline gene, one junction end is altered; a read error may explain this. CDR3 coding DNA: TGTGCTAGCAGCTCGGCGTCCCGCCGAGAGACCCAGTACTTC. Its protein is CASSSASRRETQYF. V is TRBV7-7 and J is TRBJ2-5; D uncertain. This CDR3 is 14 amino acids long. The germline gives CDR1 SSHAT, CDR2 FNYEAQ (reference sequence).

The rearrangement uses TRBV5-4 and TRBJ2-4; D gene uncertain. The germline gives CDR1 SGHNT, CDR2 YYREEE (reference sequence). The CDR3 contains 18 residues. V was cut by 0 bases and J by 1 base, with 17 bases left in between. The CDR3 bases are TGTGCCAGCAGCTTGGCCGTGGGCAACCTCCCGGCCAAAAACATTCAGTACTTC. It codes for CASSLAVGNLPAKNIQYF.

The chain combines TRBV6-5 with TRBJ1-6; 11 bases line up with TRBD1. Germline V gives CDR1 MNHEY, CDR2 SVGAGI. Trimming at V came to 6 bases and at J to 9 bases, leaving 7 bases not matched to a gene. The length of the CDR3 is 15 residues. The CDR3 loop is CASRDRGRTLSPLHF. The CDR3 DNA is TGTGCCAGCAGGGACAGGGGGCGGACCCTTTCACCCCTCCACTTT.

The rearrangement links TRBV4-2 to TRBJ2-3, with 7 bases fitting TRBD2. Looked up from germline, CDR1 is LGHNA and CDR2 is YNFKEQ. CDR3 length equals 15 residues. The junction had 7 bases not matched to a gene; V was cut back by 5 bases and J by 2 bases. CDR3 residues: CASSYAGGSTDTQYF. CDR3 nucleotides: TGTGCCAGCAGCTACGCCGGGGGGTCCACAGATACGCAGTATTTT.

This clone was recorded only once. J is TRBJ2-5 and V is TRBV5-4, with 10 bases identical to TRBD2. There are 14 residues in the CDR3. CDR1 is SGHNT and CDR2 is YYREEE in the germline V gene (reference sequence). The V segment lost 4 bases and the J segment 4 bases; nucleotides outside the gene matches: 4. The CDR3 here is CASSSGGALETQYF. In DNA form, the CDR3 reads TGTGCCAGCAGCAGCGGGGGGGCCCTAGAGACCCAGTACTTC. The complete variable domain, with remaining parts taken from reference TRBV5-4 and TRBJ2-5, reads ETGVTQSPTHLIKTRGQQVTLRCSSQSGHNTVSWYQQALGQGPQFIFQYYREEENGRGNFPPRFSGLQFPNYSSELNVNALELDDSALYLCASSSGGALETQYFGPGTRLLVL.